The 27 T cell receptor beta chains listed next were all sequenced from one sample in a study of beta chain features in type 1 diabetes. The investigators reverse transcribed all of the isolated RNA, so they sequenced expressed TCRB transcripts. Some clones are missing from TCRdb's copy, which holds only in-frame ones; the method was immunoSEQ multiplex PCR. Altogether about 170,000 clones are present, approximately 8.4% being singletons, with the ten largest covering under 0.55%. The study's findings and limits: There was a moderate but significant shortening of TCRB CDR3s in all four CD4+ subsets of Type 1 diabetes patients.

Their antigens remain unidentified. The sequenced sample was central memory CD4+ T cells from blood. These TCRs come from a man between 18 and 35 years old with type 1 diabetes.

The genes are TRBV5-1 and TRBJ2-1; 9 nucleotides agree with TRBD2. Germline assignment: CDR1 SGHRS and CDR2 YFSETQ. This CDR3 has 17 residues. Trimming took 2 bases from V and 3 from J; bases not matched to a gene: 9. In DNA, the CDR3 is TGCGCCAGCAGCTTCCTAGCGCGGGAGGGCCTCTACAATGAGCAGTTCTTC. It specifies CASSFLAREGLYNEQFF.

This chain uses TRBV27 with TRBJ1-1; 10 bases align to TRBD1. Losses at the gene ends were 6 bases for V and 4 bases for J; bases not matched to a gene: 2. CDR3 size: 13 residues. The germline gives CDR1 MNHEY, CDR2 SMNVEV (reference sequence). As DNA, the CDR3 is TGTGCCAGCAGATGGACAGGGGGCACTGAAGCTTTCTTT. Protein product: CASRWTGGTEAFF.

This clone occurred many times. V gene TRBV28 combines with J gene TRBJ1-2; 8 bases are a match to TRBD1. The CDR3 consists of 13 residues. The V and J ends lost 6 bases and 8 bases, in that order; junction bases with no gene match: 8. The germline gives CDR1 MDHEN, CDR2 SYDVKM. This CDR3 reads CASRPGRGHGYTF. In nucleotides, the CDR3 is TGTGCCAGCAGACCCGGCAGGGGGCACGGCTACACCTTC.

There are a few counts of this clone. The chain uses TRBV5-8 and TRBJ1-4, with 8 bases that match TRBD1. The ends lost 2 bases at V and 5 bases at J; junction bases unmatched: 5. There are 15 residues in the CDR3. From germline, CDR1 is SGHTS and CDR2 YDEGEE. The CDR3 is CASSFYRGANEKLFF. The CDR3 DNA reads as TGTGCCAGCAGCTTCTACAGGGGGGCGAATGAAAAACTGTTTTTT.

This clone has only a few counts. The CDR3 here is CAIRRAGNEQFF. In DNA form, the CDR3 reads TGTGCCATCAGAAGGGCAGGGAATGAGCAGTTCTTC. The chain joins TRBV10-3 to TRBJ2-1, with TRBD1 as a possible D gene (5 bases). CDR3 size: 12 residues. Per germline, CDR1 ENHRY and CDR2 SYGVKD. Trimming pared 6 bases from V and 7 bases from J, leaving 10 bases between.

This chain connects TRBV7-2 to TRBJ1-5; D not resolved. The germline V gene has CDR1 SGHTA and CDR2 FQGNSA. V was shortened by 5 bases and J by 4 bases, with 9 bases between the two germline ends. The CDR3 has 13 amino acids. The CDR3 region has the DNA TGTGCCAGCAGCATAACGACAAATCAGCCCCAGCATTTT. The encoded protein is CASSITTNQPQHF.

A remark on this clone: Different DNA sequences within this sample yield the same CDR3. V is TRBV29-1 and J is TRBJ2-7; D is possibly TRBD1 (5 bases). This CDR3 contains 12 residues. Deletions cut 6 bases from V and 2 bases from J, with 11 bases between. Germline-derived CDR1 and CDR2 are SQVTM and ANQGSEA. CDR3 nucleotides: TGCAGCGTGTGGACAAGCGCCTACGAGCAGTACTTC. Amino acid sequence: CSVWTSAYEQYF.

This chain connects TRBV9 to TRBJ2-5, with D maybe TRBD2 (6 bases). This CDR3 is 15 amino acids long. Germline V gene lookup returns CDR1 SGDLS and CDR2 YYNGEE. V dropped 7 bases and J dropped 1 base, with 17 bases sitting between them. In DNA, the CDR3 is TGTGCCAGCGGCTCAGGGAGGACCCCCCAAGAGACCCAGTACTTC. Residues: CASGSGRTPQETQYF.

The chain uses TRBV9 and TRBJ2-2; D might be TRBD1 (6 bases). V lost 3 bases to trimming and J lost 0 bases, with 21 bases between them. Germline CDR1 reads SGDLS; CDR2 reads YYNGEE. CDR3 length: 19 amino acids. CDR3: CASSARGIGGDPNTGELFF. The CDR3 region has the DNA TGTGCCAGCAGCGCGAGGGGGATCGGTGGGGACCCGAACACCGGGGAGCTGTTTTTT.

The J gene is TRBJ2-7, the V gene TRBV6-5; perhaps TRBD1 as D (5 bases). In germline, CDR1 is MNHEY, CDR2 SVGAGI. Trimming took off 0 bases at V and 3 bases at J, with 9 bases between the two ends. The CDR3 is 14 residues long. CDR3 coding DNA: TGTGCCAGCAGTTACTCTTCGGACAACTACGAGCAGTACTTC. Translated, it gives CASSYSSDNYEQYF.

This clone was picked up a small number of times. The junction differs from germline at one of its ends, possibly a read error. The genes are TRBV7-2 and TRBJ2-3; no firm D call. CDR3 length: 12 residues. Germline V gene data show CDR1 as SGHTA and CDR2 as FQGNSA. The chain's CDR3 is CASNLGADTQYF. The CDR3 DNA reads TGTGCCAGCAACTTAGGAGCAGATACGCAGTATTTT.

The sample holds a few counts of this clone. The V and J genes are TRBV27 and TRBJ1-1; no definite D call. This CDR3 comprises 15 residues. Germline CDR1 and CDR2: MNHEY and SMNVEV (reference sequence). V lost 4 bases and J 5 bases, leaving 17 bases between the germline ends. The chain's CDR3 is CASSYRVPEGTEAFF. As DNA, the CDR3 is TGTGCCAGCAGTTACCGAGTACCGGAGGGTACTGAAGCTTTCTTT.

The genes are TRBV30 and TRBJ1-2; the match to TRBD1 covers 7 bases. Trimming removed 3 bases from V and 5 bases from J; junction bases left unmatched: 9. CDR3 length equals 14 residues. CDR1 is GTSNPN and CDR2 is SVGIG in the germline V gene (reference sequence). CDR3 bases: TGTGCCTGGAGGACCACAGGGGAGAAGTATGGCTACACCTTC. Translation: CAWRTTGEKYGYTF.

This clone was counted only a few times. This chain links TRBV27 with TRBJ2-7; 8 bases line up with TRBD2. J gave up 1 base and V 5 bases, and 7 bases lay outside the gene matches. The CDR3 consists of 15 residues. In germline, CDR1 is MNHEY, CDR2 SMNVEV (reference sequence). The CDR3 is CASSIQPGGSYEQYF. CDR3 nucleotide sequence: TGTGCCAGCAGTATACAACCGGGGGGGTCCTACGAGCAGTACTTC.

The chain uses TRBV25-1 and TRBJ1-5, with D possibly TRBD1 on 5 matching bases. The CDR3 runs 16 residues. Germline V gene lookup returns CDR1 MGHDK and CDR2 SYGVNS. V was shortened by 3 bases and J by 5 bases, with 17 bases between the two germline ends. The CDR3 DNA reads TGTGCCAGCAGTGACCCCCGGGCCCCGGGGGATCAGCCCCAGCATTTT. Its protein is CASSDPRAPGDQPQHF.

This rearrangement joins TRBV28 to TRBJ1-6; tentative D call: TRBD1 (6 bases). This CDR3 spans 13 amino acids. CDR1 is MDHEN, CDR2 SYDVKM, per germline. Trimming removed 6 bases at V and 10 bases at J, with 13 bases between. In DNA, the CDR3 is TGTGCCAGCAGCCGAGGGGGGGACTCACCCCTCCACTTT. Translated, it gives CASSRGGDSPLHF. Full variable domain (remainder filled in from reference TRBV28 and TRBJ1-6): DVKVTQSSRYLVKRTGEKVFLECVQDMDHENMFWYRQDPGLGLRLIYFSYDVKMKEKGDIPEGYSVSREKKERFSLILESASTNQTSMYLCASSRGGDSPLHFGNGTRLTVT.

This clone occurred a few times. V is TRBV7-2 and J is TRBJ2-7; 7 nucleotides line up with TRBD2. Losses at the gene ends were 0 bases for V and 0 bases for J; bases not matched to a gene: 5. CDR3 length equals 16 residues. CDR1 and CDR2 (germline): SGHTA, FQGNSA. The CDR3 DNA is TGTGCCAGCAGCTTAGCCGGGGGGTCCCTCTCCTACGAGCAGTACTTC. This sequence encodes CASSLAGGSLSYEQYF. Based on the CDR3 plus reference TRBV7-2 and TRBJ2-7, the full variable domain is GAGVSQSPSNKVTEKGKDVELRCDPISGHTALYWYRQSLGQGLEFLIYFQGNSAPDKSGLPSDRFSAERTGGSVSTLTIQRTQQEDSAVYLCASSLAGGSLSYEQYFGPGTRLTVT.

V gene TRBV19 combines with J gene TRBJ1-5; D not certain. Trimming removed 5 bases from V and 4 bases from J, with 24 bases in between. The CDR3 sequence is 18 residues long. The V gene's germline CDR1 is LNHDA and CDR2 SQIVND (reference sequence). The CDR3 region has the DNA TGTGCCAGTAGTCCCGGACTAAAGTACGTTACAATTAATCAGCCCCAGCATTTT. Its translation: CASSPGLKYVTINQPQHF.

The chain is built from TRBV6-6 and TRBJ2-1, with 7 positions matching TRBD1. This CDR3 region has 15 residues. After removal of 2 bases from V and 5 bases from J, the junction contained 6 bases not matched to a gene. Germline V gives CDR1 MNHNY, CDR2 SVGAGI (reference sequence). CDR3 loop: CASSYITGVHNEQFF. CDR3 DNA sequence: TGTGCCAGCAGTTACATTACAGGGGTTCACAATGAGCAGTTCTTC.

This clone turned up a few times. This rearrangement joins TRBV4-3 to TRBJ1-5; D possibly corresponds to TRBD1 (6 bases). V was pared by 2 bases and J by 7 bases, with 9 bases between. CDR3 length: 13 residues. Germline CDR1 reads LGHNA; CDR2 reads YSLEER. This chain's CDR3 is CASSQNRVQPQHF. The CDR3 nucleotides read TGCGCCAGCAGCCAAAACAGGGTCCAGCCCCAGCATTTT.

This clone was counted ten times or more. The V call is TRBV2, the J call TRBJ2-3; no definite D call. CDR3 length: 12 residues. The ends were cut back, 2 bases at V and 6 bases at J, with 6 bases in the middle. Germline CDR1 SNHLY, CDR2 FYNNEI. CDR3 DNA: TGTGCCAGCAGTGAACGTGTGGATACGCAGTATTTT. This translates into CASSERVDTQYF.

This chain uses TRBV11-2 with TRBJ1-3; possible D gene TRBD1, 6 bases. CDR3 length: 16 amino acids. Germline V lookup: CDR1 SGHAT, CDR2 FQNNGV. V gave up 0 bases and J gave up 4 bases, with 13 bases separating them. This CDR3 is CASSLDRPGTGNTIYF. The CDR3 DNA reads TGTGCCAGCAGCTTAGATAGACCCGGGACAGGAAACACCATATATTTT.

This clone was counted only a few times. V usage is TRBV6-5 and J usage is TRBJ2-5; 8 nucleotides align to TRBD1. Looked up from germline, CDR1 is MNHEY and CDR2 is SVGAGI. V was clipped by 0 bases and J by 5 bases; unmatched bases: 8. The CDR3 covers 16 residues. The chain's CDR3 is CASSYSNRGTGETQYF. CDR3 DNA: TGTGCCAGCAGTTACTCGAACAGGGGGACGGGGGAGACCCAGTACTTC.

This clone has more than one count but fewer than ten. The V call is TRBV9, the J call TRBJ2-7, with D possibly TRBD2 on 5 matching bases. Germline lookup yields CDR1 SGDLS and CDR2 YYNGEE. Trimming pared 4 bases from V and 8 bases from J, leaving 10 bases between. There are 11 residues in the CDR3. The chain's CDR3 is CASSKEGKQYF. CDR3 nucleotide sequence: TGTGCCAGCAGCAAAGAGGGTAAGCAGTACTTC.

This clone has a handful of counts. The genes are TRBV29-1 and TRBJ2-3, with TRBD1 identical over 10 bases. Germline V gene sequence: CDR1 SQVTM, CDR2 ANQGSEA. CDR3 length: 12 amino acids. Trimming at V came to 5 bases and at J to 6 bases, leaving 2 bases not matched to a gene. The CDR3 region is CSVRQGADTQYF. The CDR3 DNA is TGCAGCGTTCGACAGGGGGCCGATACGCAGTATTTT.

This clone was recorded a few times. This sequence joins TRBV30 and TRBJ1-5, with no clear D. Trimming took 2 bases from V and 3 from J, leaving 8 bases between them. Germline CDR1 is GTSNPN and CDR2 is SVGIG (reference sequence). The CDR3 sequence is 13 residues long. The CDR3 sequence: CAWSYTDNQPQHF. CDR3 coding DNA: TGTGCCTGGAGTTATACTGACAATCAGCCCCAGCATTTT. The whole variable domain, remainder taken from reference TRBV30 and TRBJ1-5, is SQTIHQWPATLVQPVGSPLSLECTVEGTSNPNLYWYRQAAGRGLQLLFYSVGIGQISSEVPQNLSASRPQDRQFILSSKKLLLSDSGFYLCAWSYTDNQPQHFGDGTRLSIL.

This clone was seen a handful of times. The rearrangement links TRBV4-2 to TRBJ1-1; D is perhaps TRBD1 (5 bases). Per germline, CDR1 LGHNA and CDR2 YNFKEQ. The CDR3 is made up of 15 amino acids. The V gene lost 0 bases and the J gene lost 1 base, with 9 bases spanning the gap. CDR3 bases: TGTGCCAGCAGCCAAGAGCTACAGGAGAACACTGAAGCTTTCTTT. This sequence encodes CASSQELQENTEAFF.